Only a few counts were recorded for the clone carrying this T cell receptor (beta chain). The data were taken from a study of blood T cells in healthy people across ages. A J-beta primer mix and a sample-barcoded 5' primer were used in a second PCR of roughly 6 to 11 cycles. Via MiXCR, TCRdb re-called the 5' RACE reads, giving one row per CDR3 protein. This sample yields about 930,000 distinct CDR3 sequences, of which almost 30% are seen a single time; roughly 10% belongs to the top ten. The CDR3 extends over 14 amino acids. Unmatched junction bases numbered 9, after V lost 7 bases and J lost 6 bases. Germline V lookup: CDR1 SGHRS, CDR2 YFSETQ. These data were likewise used in another study, on T cells of mothers and their children. This second study notes: No clone of persistent microchimeric T cells was detected.

J is TRBJ2-1 and V is TRBV5-1; TRBD2 agrees at 8 bases. The TCR was taken from a woman aged 40 to 50 in good health. Source material: blood. DNA for the CDR3: TGCGCCAGCTCCCGGCGAAGCGGGGGCAATGAGCAGTTCTTC. The encoded protein is CASSRRSGGNEQFF.